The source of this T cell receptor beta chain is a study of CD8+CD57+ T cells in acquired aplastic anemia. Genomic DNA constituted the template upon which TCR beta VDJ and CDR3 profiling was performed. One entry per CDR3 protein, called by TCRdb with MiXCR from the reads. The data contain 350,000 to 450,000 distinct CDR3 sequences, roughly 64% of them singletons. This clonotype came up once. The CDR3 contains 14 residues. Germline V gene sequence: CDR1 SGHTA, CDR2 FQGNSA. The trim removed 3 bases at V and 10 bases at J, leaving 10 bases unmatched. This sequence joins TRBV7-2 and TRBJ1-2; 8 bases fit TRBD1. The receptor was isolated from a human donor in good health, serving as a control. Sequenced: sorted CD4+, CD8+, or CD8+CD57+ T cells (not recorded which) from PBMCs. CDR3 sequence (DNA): TGTGCCAGCAGCTTGGCCGGGACAGGTTCCTACTACACCTTC. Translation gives CASSLAGTGSYYTF.